This is a list of T cell receptor beta chains from one sample in a study of monozygotic twins with inflammatory bowel disease. TCRdb reanalyzed the 5' RACE reads, giving one entry per CDR3 protein sequence and no DNA. The specimen's table records 95,000 to 110,000 distinct CDR3 sequences. Input material: blood. These receptors all stem from a human donor with ulcerative colitis or Crohn's disease, or a healthy co-twin of an affected twin (not recorded which). CDR3s include the opening cysteine and the closing phenylalanine or tryptophan.

j_call: TRBJ2-1
v_call: TRBV5-1
cdr3_aa: CASSFKRELSYNEQFF

j_call: TRBJ2-2
v_call: TRBV5-1
cdr3_aa: CAGSLKRVRGAGELFF

j_call: TRBJ2-6
v_call: TRBV20-1
cdr3_aa: CSALVSSGANVLTF

j_call: TRBJ1-4
v_call: TRBV9
cdr3_aa: CASSAVGPGEKLFF

j_call: TRBJ2-2
v_call: TRBV24-1
cdr3_aa: CATSDPRGYWGTGELFF

j_call: TRBJ2-4
v_call: TRBV20-1
cdr3_aa: CSAGSGLAKNMQYF

j_call: TRBJ1-1
v_call: TRBV5-1
cdr3_aa: CASSLDGVGTEAFF

j_call: TRBJ2-1
v_call: TRBV7-9
cdr3_aa: CASRAGTDPYNEQFF

j_call: TRBJ2-4
v_call: TRBV5-1
cdr3_aa: CASSRAREDIQYF

j_call: TRBJ1-3
v_call: TRBV29-1
cdr3_aa: CSVGWGSGNTIYF

j_call: TRBJ2-7
v_call: TRBV28
cdr3_aa: CASSSSLPGLARYEQYF